This T cell receptor (beta chain) was observed in a study of blood T cell repertoires in COVID-19. Overall study: Whether acute or convalescent, the COVID-19 samples came from the United States, Italy and Spain. T cells, B-cell-depleted T cells, or PBMCs provided the cDNA or gDNA that served as material.

Germline V gives CDR1 MNHEY, CDR2 SVGAGI. The CDR3 loop spans 13 amino acids. The V and J ends lost 8 bases and 8 bases, in that order; junction bases with no gene match: 10. The repertoire was sequenced with immunoSEQ multiplex PCR; TCRdb's copy has only in-frame clones and lacks some. Of 200,000 to 300,000 clones in the sample, 85% were seen once. Sequencing was carried out using peripheral blood. The J gene is TRBJ1-1, the V gene TRBV6-5; 8 bases match TRBD1. The sequence derives from a woman aged 55-69 years with active or convalescent COVID-19. In nucleotides, the CDR3 is TGTGCCAGCCACGGACAGGGAAAAGGGGAAGCTTTCTTT. It encodes CASHGQGKGEAFF.